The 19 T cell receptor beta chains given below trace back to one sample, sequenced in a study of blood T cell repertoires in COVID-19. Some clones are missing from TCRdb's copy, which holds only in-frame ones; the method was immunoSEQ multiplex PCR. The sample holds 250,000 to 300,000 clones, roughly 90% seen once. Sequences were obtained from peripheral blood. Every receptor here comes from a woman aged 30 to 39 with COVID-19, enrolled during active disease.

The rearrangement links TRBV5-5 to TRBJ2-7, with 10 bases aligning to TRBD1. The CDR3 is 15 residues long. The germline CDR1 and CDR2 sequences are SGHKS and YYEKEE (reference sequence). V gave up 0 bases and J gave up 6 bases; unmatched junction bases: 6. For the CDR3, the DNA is TGTGCCAGCAGCTTGGGTGGGACAGGGGTCTCCGAGCAGTACTTC. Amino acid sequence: CASSLGGTGVSEQYF.

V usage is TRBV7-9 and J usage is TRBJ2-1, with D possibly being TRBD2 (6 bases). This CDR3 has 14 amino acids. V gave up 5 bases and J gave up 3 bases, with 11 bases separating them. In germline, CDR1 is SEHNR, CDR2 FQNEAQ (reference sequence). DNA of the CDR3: TGTGCCAGCAGCGGCGGGATAAACTACAATGAGCAGTTCTTC. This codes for CASSGGINYNEQFF.

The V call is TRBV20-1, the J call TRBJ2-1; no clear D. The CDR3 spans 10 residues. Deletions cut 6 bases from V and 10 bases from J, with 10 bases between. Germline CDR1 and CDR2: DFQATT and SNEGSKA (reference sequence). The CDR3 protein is CSAPLREQFF. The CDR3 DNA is TGCAGTGCCCCGCTACGAGAGCAGTTCTTC.

CDR3 bases: TGCGCCAGCAGCTCGCACTGGAACAGGGAATCGGGAGAAAAACTGTTTTTT. Amino acid sequence: CASSSHWNRESGEKLFF. This sequence joins TRBV5-1 and TRBJ1-4, with TRBD1 as a possible D gene (6 bases). The V gene's germline CDR1 is SGHRS and CDR2 YFSETQ. CDR3 length: 17 amino acids. The V end was cut by 3 bases, the J end by 8 bases, with 23 bases between.

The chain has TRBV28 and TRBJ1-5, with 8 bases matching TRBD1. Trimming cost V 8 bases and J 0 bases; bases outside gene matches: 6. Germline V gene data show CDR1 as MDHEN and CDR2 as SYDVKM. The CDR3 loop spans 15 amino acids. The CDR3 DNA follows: TGTGCCAGCCGGACAGGGCCCTATAGCAATCAGCCCCAGCATTTT. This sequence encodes CASRTGPYSNQPQHF.

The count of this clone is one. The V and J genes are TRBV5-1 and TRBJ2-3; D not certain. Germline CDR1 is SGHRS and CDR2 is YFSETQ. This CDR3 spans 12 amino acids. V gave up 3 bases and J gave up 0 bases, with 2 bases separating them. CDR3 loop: CASSSSTDTQYF. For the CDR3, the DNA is TGCGCCAGCAGCTCTAGCACAGATACGCAGTATTTT.

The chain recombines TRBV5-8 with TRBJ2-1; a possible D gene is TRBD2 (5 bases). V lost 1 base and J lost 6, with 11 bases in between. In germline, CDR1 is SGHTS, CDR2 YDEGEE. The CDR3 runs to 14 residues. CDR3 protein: CASSLPGLVNEQFF. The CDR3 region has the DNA TGTGCCAGCAGCTTGCCGGGATTGGTCAATGAGCAGTTCTTC.

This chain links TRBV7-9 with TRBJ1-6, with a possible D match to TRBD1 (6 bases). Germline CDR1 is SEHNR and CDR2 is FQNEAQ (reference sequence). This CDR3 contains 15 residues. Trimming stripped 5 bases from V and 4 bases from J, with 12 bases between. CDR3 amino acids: CASSAADSYNSPLHF. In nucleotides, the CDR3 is TGTGCCAGCAGCGCCGCGGACAGTTATAATTCACCCCTCCACTTT.

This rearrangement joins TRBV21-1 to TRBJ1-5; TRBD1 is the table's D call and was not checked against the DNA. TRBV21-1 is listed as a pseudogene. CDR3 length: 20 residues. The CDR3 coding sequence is TGTGCCAGCAGCAAAGTCCCCTCCGGGACAGGGTCGATAAGCAATCAGCCCCAGCATTTT. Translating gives CASSKVPSGTGSISNQPQHF.

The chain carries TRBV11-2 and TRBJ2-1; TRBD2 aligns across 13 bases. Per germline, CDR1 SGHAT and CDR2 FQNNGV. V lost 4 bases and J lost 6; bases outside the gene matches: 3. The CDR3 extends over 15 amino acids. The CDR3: CASSSGTSGVNEQFF. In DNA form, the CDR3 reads TGTGCCAGCAGCTCCGGGACTAGCGGGGTCAATGAGCAGTTCTTC.

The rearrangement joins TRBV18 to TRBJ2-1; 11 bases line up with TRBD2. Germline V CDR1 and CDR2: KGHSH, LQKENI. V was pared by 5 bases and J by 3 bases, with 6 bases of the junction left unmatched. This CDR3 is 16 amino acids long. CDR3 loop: CASSGGLADHYNEQFF. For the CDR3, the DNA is TGTGCCAGCTCAGGGGGACTAGCGGATCACTACAATGAGCAGTTCTTC. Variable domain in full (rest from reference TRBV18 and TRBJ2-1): NAGVMQNPRHLVRRRGQEARLRCSPMKGHSHVYWYRQLPEEGLKFMVYLQKENIIDESGMPKERFSAEFPKEGPSILRIQQVVRGDSAAYFCASSGGLADHYNEQFFGPGTRLTVL.

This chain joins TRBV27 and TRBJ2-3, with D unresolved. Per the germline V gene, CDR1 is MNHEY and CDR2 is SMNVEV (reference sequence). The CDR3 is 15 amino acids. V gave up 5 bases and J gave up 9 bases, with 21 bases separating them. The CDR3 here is CASSQTGVEIGTQYF. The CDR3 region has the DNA TGTGCCAGCAGTCAAACGGGTGTAGAGATCGGAACGCAGTATTTT.

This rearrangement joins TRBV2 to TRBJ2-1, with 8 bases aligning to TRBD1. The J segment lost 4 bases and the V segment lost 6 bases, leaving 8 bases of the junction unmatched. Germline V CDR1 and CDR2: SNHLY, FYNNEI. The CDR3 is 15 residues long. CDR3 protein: CASSPTGGSYNEQFF. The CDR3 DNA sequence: TGTGCCAGCAGCCCTACAGGGGGTTCTTACAATGAGCAGTTCTTC. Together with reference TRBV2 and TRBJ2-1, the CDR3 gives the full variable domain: EPEVTQTPSHQVTQMGQEVILRCVPISNHLYFYWYRQILGQKVEFLVSFYNNEISEKSEIFDDQFSVERPDGSNFTLKIRSTKLEDSAMYFCASSPTGGSYNEQFFGPGTRLTVL.

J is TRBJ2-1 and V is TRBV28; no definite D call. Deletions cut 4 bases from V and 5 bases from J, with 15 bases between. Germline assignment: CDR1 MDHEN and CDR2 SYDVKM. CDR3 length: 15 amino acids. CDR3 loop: CASSSPRANHNEQFF. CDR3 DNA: TGTGCCAGCAGTTCACCCCGCGCGAACCACAATGAGCAGTTCTTC.

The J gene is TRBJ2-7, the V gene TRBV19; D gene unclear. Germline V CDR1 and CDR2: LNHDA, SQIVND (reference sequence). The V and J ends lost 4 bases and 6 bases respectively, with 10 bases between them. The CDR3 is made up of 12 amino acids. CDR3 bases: TGTGCCAGTAGTACCCTACGGTCCGAGCAGTACTTC. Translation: CASSTLRSEQYF.

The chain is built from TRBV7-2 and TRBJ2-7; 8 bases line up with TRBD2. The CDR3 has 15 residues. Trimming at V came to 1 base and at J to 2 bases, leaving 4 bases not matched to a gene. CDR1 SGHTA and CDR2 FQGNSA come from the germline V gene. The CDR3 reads CASSLGSGGTYEQYF. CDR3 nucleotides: TGTGCCAGCAGCTTAGGAAGCGGGGGTACCTACGAGCAGTACTTC. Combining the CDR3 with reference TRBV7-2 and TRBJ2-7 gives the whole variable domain GAGVSQSPSNKVTEKGKDVELRCDPISGHTALYWYRQSLGQGLEFLIYFQGNSAPDKSGLPSDRFSAERTGGSVSTLTIQRTQQEDSAVYLCASSLGSGGTYEQYFGPGTRLTVT.

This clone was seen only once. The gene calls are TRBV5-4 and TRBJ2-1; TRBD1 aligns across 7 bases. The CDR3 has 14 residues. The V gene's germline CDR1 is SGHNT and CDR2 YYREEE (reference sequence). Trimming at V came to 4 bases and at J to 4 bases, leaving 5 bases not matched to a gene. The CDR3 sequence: CASSPRDRYNEQFF. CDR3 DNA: TGTGCCAGCAGCCCCCGGGACAGATACAATGAGCAGTTCTTC.

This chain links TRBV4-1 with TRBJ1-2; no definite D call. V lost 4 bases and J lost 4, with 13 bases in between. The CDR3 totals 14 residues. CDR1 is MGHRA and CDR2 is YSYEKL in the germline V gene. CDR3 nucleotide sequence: TGCGCCAGCAGCCCTACCGGGGAAGCCTATGGCTACACCTTC. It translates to CASSPTGEAYGYTF.

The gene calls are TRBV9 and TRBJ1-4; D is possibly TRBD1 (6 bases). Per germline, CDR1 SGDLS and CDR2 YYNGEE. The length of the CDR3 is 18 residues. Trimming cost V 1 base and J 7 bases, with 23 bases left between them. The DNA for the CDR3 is TGTGCCAGCAGCGTAACCCCCGAACCGGGACAAGGAACTGAAAAACTGTTTTTT. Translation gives CASSVTPEPGQGTEKLFF.